One sample yielded the 20 T cell receptor beta chains listed below, sequenced in a study of T cell repertoires in cytomegalovirus infection. Their cognate antigens are unknown. TCRdb re-called the reads through MiXCR, storing one row per CDR3 protein. Seen here are nearly 700,000 distinct CDR3 sequences, about 30% observed once, and the top ten hold about 20%. The sequencing here drew on cultured PBMCs, taken from culture after CMV antigen stimulation. The receptor source for this set is a human donor in good health (CMV status not recorded). Some clones in this sample may be carry-over from other donors' samples.

CDR3 loop: CSARDPLDRGQNIQYF. The CDR3 coding sequence is TGCAGTGCTAGAGATCCCCTGGACAGGGGGCAAAACATTCAGTACTTC. The chain joins TRBV20-1 to TRBJ2-4; 11 nucleotides align to TRBD1. Germline CDR1 is DFQATT and CDR2 is SNEGSKA (reference sequence). V lost 0 bases and J lost 5; bases outside the gene matches: 6. The CDR3 covers 16 residues.

The CDR3 nucleotides read TGTGCCAGCAGTTACGAGCGGGAGGGGCAGTACTTC. It yields the protein CASSYEREGQYF. This rearrangement joins TRBV6-2 or TRBV6-3 to TRBJ2-7; 10 positions match TRBD2. V shed 2 bases and J 9 bases; nucleotides not matched to a gene: 1. This CDR3 spans 12 amino acids. The V gene's germline CDR1 is MNHEY and CDR2 SVGEGT.

The rearrangement links TRBV27 to TRBJ2-7; D is undetermined. Germline CDR1 reads MNHEY; CDR2 reads SMNVEV (reference sequence). Trimming left V 2 bases short and J 7 bases short, with 12 bases between. This CDR3 region has 13 residues. In DNA, the CDR3 is TGTGCCAGCAGTTTACGGGTTCTAGGGGAGCAGTACTTC. Translation gives CASSLRVLGEQYF.

This clonotype was observed a few times. The chain recombines TRBV7-6 with TRBJ2-5; 8 positions match TRBD2. CDR3 size: 13 residues. Germline V gene sequence: CDR1 SGHVS, CDR2 FNYEAQ. The V segment lost 3 bases and the J segment 5 bases; nucleotides outside the gene matches: 2. CDR3 DNA: TGTGCCAGCAGCTTCGAGCGGGAGGAGACCCAGTACTTC. Translation: CASSFEREETQYF.

The chain links TRBV7-9 to TRBJ2-7; no clear D gene. The CDR3 consists of 14 residues. V lost 5 bases and J lost 3, with 14 bases in between. Germline values: CDR1 SEHNR, CDR2 FQNEAQ (reference sequence). The CDR3 here is CASSQYSGFYEQYF. DNA of the CDR3: TGTGCCAGCAGCCAATATTCCGGGTTCTACGAGCAGTACTTC.

The gene calls are TRBV6-6 and TRBJ2-7; D is undetermined. Per germline, CDR1 MNHNY and CDR2 SVGAGI (reference sequence). V lost 7 bases and J 4 bases, leaving 14 bases between the germline ends. There are 13 residues in the CDR3. In DNA, the CDR3 is TGTGCCAGCACCCCAAACGACCTGTACGAGCAGTACTTC. Encoded protein: CASTPNDLYEQYF.

This clonotype came up once. The rearrangement uses TRBV15 and TRBJ1-2, with D unclear. Between the trimmed V and J ends, which lost 0 bases and 13 bases, there was a span of 12 bases. This CDR3 is built from 12 residues. The germline CDR1 and CDR2 sequences are LNHNV and YYDKDF (reference sequence). The CDR3: CATSRDRTALTF. Written as DNA, the CDR3 is TGTGCCACCAGCAGAGATCGGACGGCGCTCACCTTC. Based on the CDR3 plus reference TRBV15 and TRBJ1-2, the full variable domain is DAMVIQNPRYQVTQFGKPVTLSCSQTLNHNVMYWYQQKSSQAPKLLFHYYDKDFNNEADTPDNFQSRRPNTSFCFLDIRSPGLGDTAMYLCATSRDRTALTFGSGTRLTVV.

The genes are TRBV5-1 and TRBJ1-6; possibly TRBD1 for D (5 bases). The CDR3 is 14 amino acids. Germline V gene data show CDR1 as SGHRS and CDR2 as YFSETQ. V lost 4 bases to trimming and J lost 8 bases, with 13 bases between them. CDR3: CASSQPGRDSPLHF. The DNA for the CDR3 is TGCGCCAGCAGCCAGCCGGGACGCGATTCACCCCTCCACTTT.

This clonotype was counted at least ten times. The CDR3 here is CASSSIATNEKLFF. As DNA, the CDR3 is TGTGCCAGCAGCTCAATAGCAACTAATGAAAAACTGTTTTTT. This chain links TRBV7-8 with TRBJ1-4; D is undetermined. Per germline, CDR1 SGHVS and CDR2 FQNEAQ. V lost 4 bases and J lost 0, with 6 bases in between. The CDR3 runs 14 residues. The whole variable domain, remainder taken from reference TRBV7-8 and TRBJ1-4, is GAGVSQSPRYKVAKRGQDVALRCDPISGHVSLFWYQQALGQGPEFLTYFQNEAQLDKSGLPSDRFFAERPEGSVSTLKIQRTQQEDSAVYLCASSSIATNEKLFFGSGTQLSVL.

At least ten counts were recorded for this clonotype. This chain connects TRBV7-6 to TRBJ2-1; 7 nucleotides align to TRBD2. This CDR3 is 13 amino acids long. The junction had 3 bases not matched to a gene; V was cut back by 5 bases and J by 5 bases. In germline, CDR1 is SGHVS, CDR2 FNYEAQ. In DNA, the CDR3 is TGTGCCAGCAGCCTCCGGGGGGACAATGAGCAGTTCTTC. Translating it yields CASSLRGDNEQFF.

The rearrangement uses TRBV12-3 or TRBV12-4 and TRBJ2-7, with D perhaps matching TRBD1 (5 bases). The CDR3 extends over 14 amino acids. Trimming shortened V by 1 base and J by 2 bases, and 9 bases separated the two germline ends. The CDR3 here is CASSLVDSPYEQYF. The CDR3 region has the DNA TGTGCCAGCAGTTTAGTCGACAGTCCCTACGAGCAGTACTTC.

This clonotype showed up just a few times. V usage is TRBV27 and J usage is TRBJ2-3, with 11 bases identical to TRBD2. The CDR3 extends over 17 amino acids. Germline V CDR1 and CDR2: MNHEY, SMNVEV (reference sequence). The trim removed 4 bases at V and 2 bases at J, leaving 8 bases unmatched. The CDR3 protein is CASSSLTSGESTDTQYF. The CDR3 region has the DNA TGTGCCAGCAGTTCCCTGACTAGCGGGGAGTCCACAGATACGCAGTATTTT.

CDR3 in amino acids: CSALSTGGVSSYNEQFF. The CDR3, as DNA: TGCAGTGCTTTATCGACAGGGGGGGTGAGCTCCTACAATGAGCAGTTCTTC. V gene TRBV20-1 combines with J gene TRBJ2-1, with 9 bases identical to TRBD1. The germline V gene has CDR1 DFQATT and CDR2 SNEGSKA (reference sequence). This CDR3 has 17 amino acids. J lost 0 bases, V lost 5 bases, and 11 bases had no gene match.

The CDR3 is CASARTDTQYF. CDR3 sequence (DNA): TGTGCCAGCGCACGGACAGATACGCAGTATTTT. The genes are TRBV28 and TRBJ2-3, with no clear D. The germline V gene has CDR1 MDHEN and CDR2 SYDVKM. The CDR3 has 11 residues. Trimming took off 8 bases at V and 3 bases at J, with 6 bases between the two ends.

The rearrangement links TRBV7-3 to TRBJ2-7; perhaps D is TRBD1 or TRBD2 (5 bases each). The germline gives CDR1 SGHTA, CDR2 FQGTGA. The V end lost 7 bases, the J end lost 2 bases, and 12 bases lay between the germline ends. The CDR3 is made up of 13 amino acids. The CDR3 sequence is CASTGGPTYEQYF. Written as DNA, the CDR3 is TGTGCCAGCACTGGGGGTCCCACCTACGAGCAGTACTTC. The whole variable domain, remainder taken from reference TRBV7-3 and TRBJ2-7, is GAGVSQTPSNKVTEKGKYVELRCDPISGHTALYWYRQSLGQGPEFLIYFQGTGAADDSGLPNDRFFAVRPEGSVSTLKIQRTERGDSAVYLCASTGGPTYEQYFGPGTRLTVT.

This clonotype came up many times. The chain combines TRBV7-6 with TRBJ2-5; 8 bases fit TRBD2. CDR1 SGHVS and CDR2 FNYEAQ come from the germline V gene. V trimming: 6 bases; J trimming: 5 bases; junction bases outside the gene matches: 5. This CDR3 comprises 13 residues. The CDR3 region is CASSGLAGETQYF. CDR3 nucleotide sequence: TGTGCCAGCAGTGGACTAGCCGGGGAGACCCAGTACTTC.

The rearrangement joins TRBV3-1 to TRBJ1-3; D is undetermined. V was shortened by 0 bases and J by 4 bases, with 7 bases between the two germline ends. This CDR3 is 14 amino acids long. CDR1 LGHDT and CDR2 YNNKEL come from the germline V gene (reference sequence). The CDR3 DNA follows: TGTGCCAGCAGCCAAGATTGGTCAGGAAACACCATATATTTT. Protein product: CASSQDWSGNTIYF.

The count of this clonotype is one. This chain links TRBV2 with TRBJ1-1, with 7 bases identical to TRBD1. The CDR3 has 14 residues. In germline, CDR1 is SNHLY, CDR2 FYNNEI. The junction had 5 bases not matched to a gene; V was cut back by 5 bases and J by 2 bases. Here the CDR3 DNA reads TGTGCCAGCAGTCCGGACAGGACCAACACTGAAGCTTTCTTT. Protein: CASSPDRTNTEAFF.

The CDR3 bases are TGTGCCAGCAGCTTAGCGGCAGTGTGGCAGACTAATGAAAAACTGTTTTTT. It is translated as CASSLAAVWQTNEKLFF. The chain has TRBV7-8 and TRBJ1-4; D is undetermined. V was trimmed by 0 bases and J by 2 bases, leaving 13 bases between them. Germline-derived CDR1 and CDR2 are SGHVS and FQNEAQ. CDR3 length equals 17 residues.

The chain links TRBV10-2 to TRBJ1-5, with unresolved D. The CDR3 spans 13 residues. Germline V gene sequence: CDR1 WSHSY, CDR2 SAAADI. V was clipped by 4 bases and J by 11 bases, with 15 bases between them. The CDR3: CASSAILSEAQHF. In DNA form, the CDR3 reads TGCGCCAGCAGTGCCATCCTATCAGAAGCCCAGCATTTT.